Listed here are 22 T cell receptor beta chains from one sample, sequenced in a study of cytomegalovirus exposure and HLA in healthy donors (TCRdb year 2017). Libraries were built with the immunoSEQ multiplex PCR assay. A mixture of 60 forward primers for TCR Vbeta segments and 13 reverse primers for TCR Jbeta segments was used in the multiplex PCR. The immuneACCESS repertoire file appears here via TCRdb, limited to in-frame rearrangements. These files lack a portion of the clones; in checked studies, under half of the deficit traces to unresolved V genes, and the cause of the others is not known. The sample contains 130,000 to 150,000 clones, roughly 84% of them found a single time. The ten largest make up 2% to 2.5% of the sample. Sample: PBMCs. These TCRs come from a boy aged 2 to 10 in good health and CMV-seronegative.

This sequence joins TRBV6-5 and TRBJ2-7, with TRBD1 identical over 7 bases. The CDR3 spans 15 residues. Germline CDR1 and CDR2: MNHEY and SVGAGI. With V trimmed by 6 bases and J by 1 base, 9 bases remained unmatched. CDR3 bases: TGTGCCAGCAGCAGAGGACAGGTAATTTCCTACGAGCAGTACTTC. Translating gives CASSRGQVISYEQYF.

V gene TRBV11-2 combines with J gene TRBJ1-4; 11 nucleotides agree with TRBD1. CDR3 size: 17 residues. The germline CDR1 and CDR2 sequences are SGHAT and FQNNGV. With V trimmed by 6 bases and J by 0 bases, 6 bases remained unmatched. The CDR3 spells CASRMGQGGATNEKLFF. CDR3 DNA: TGTGCCAGCAGGATGGGACAGGGGGGTGCAACTAATGAAAAACTGTTTTTT. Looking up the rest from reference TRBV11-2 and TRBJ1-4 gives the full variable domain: EAGVAQSPRYKIIEKRQSVAFWCNPISGHATLYWYQQILGQGPKLLIQFQNNGVVDDSQLPKDRFSAERLKGVDSTLKIQPAKLEDSAVYLCASRMGQGGATNEKLFFGSGTQLSVL.

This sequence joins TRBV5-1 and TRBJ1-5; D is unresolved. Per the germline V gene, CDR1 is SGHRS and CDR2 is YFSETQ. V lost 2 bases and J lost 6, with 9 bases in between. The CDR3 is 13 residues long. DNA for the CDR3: TGCGCCAGCAGCTTATCAAACGGTCAGCCCCAGCATTTT. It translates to CASSLSNGQPQHF.

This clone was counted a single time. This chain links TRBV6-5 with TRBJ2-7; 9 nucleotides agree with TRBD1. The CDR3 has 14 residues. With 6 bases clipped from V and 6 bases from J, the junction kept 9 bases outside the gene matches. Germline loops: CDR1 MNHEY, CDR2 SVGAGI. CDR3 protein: CASRRDRVLREQYF. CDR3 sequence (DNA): TGTGCCAGCAGGCGGGACAGGGTATTGCGCGAGCAGTACTTC.

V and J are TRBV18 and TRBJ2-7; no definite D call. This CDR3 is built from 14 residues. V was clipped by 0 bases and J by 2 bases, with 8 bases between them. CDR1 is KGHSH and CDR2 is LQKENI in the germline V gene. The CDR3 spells CASSPPAVPYEQYF. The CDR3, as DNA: TGTGCCAGCTCACCACCGGCAGTCCCCTACGAGCAGTACTTC.

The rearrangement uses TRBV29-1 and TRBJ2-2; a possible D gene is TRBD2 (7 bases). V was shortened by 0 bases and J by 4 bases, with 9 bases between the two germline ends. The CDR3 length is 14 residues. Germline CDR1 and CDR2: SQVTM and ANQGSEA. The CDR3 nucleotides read TGCAGCGTTGAAGAAGGGGGGGCCACCGGGGAGCTGTTTTTT. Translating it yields CSVEEGGATGELFF.

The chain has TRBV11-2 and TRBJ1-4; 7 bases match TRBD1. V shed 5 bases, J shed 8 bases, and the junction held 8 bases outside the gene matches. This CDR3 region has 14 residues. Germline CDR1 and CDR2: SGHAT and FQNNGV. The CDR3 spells CASSPGGGWEKLFF. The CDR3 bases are TGTGCCAGCAGCCCAGGAGGGGGCTGGGAAAAACTGTTTTTT.

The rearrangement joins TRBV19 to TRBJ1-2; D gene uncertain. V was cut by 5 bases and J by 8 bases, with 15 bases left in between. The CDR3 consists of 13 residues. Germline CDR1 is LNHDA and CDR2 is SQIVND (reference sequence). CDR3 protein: CASSPKLTRGYTF. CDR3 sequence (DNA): TGTGCCAGTAGTCCAAAGTTAACTCGGGGCTACACCTTC.

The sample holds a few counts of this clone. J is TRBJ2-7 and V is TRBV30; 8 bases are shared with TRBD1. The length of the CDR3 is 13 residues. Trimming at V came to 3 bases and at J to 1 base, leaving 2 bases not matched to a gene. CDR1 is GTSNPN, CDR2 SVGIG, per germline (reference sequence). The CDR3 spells CAWSRGLSYEQYF. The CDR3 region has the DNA TGTGCCTGGAGCAGGGGGCTATCCTACGAGCAGTACTTC.

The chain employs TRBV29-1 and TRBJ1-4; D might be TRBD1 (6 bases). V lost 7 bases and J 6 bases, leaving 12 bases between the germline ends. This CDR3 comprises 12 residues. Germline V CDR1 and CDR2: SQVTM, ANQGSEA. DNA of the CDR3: TGCAGCGCCCGGGGGGCGGATGAAAAACTGTTTTTT. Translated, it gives CSARGADEKLFF.

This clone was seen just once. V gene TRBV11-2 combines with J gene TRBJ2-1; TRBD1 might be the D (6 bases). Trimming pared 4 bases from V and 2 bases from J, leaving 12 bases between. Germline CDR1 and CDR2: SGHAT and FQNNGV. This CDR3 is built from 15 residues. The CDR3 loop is CASSYPTGAYNEQFF. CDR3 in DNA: TGTGCCAGCAGCTACCCGACAGGTGCCTACAATGAGCAGTTCTTC.

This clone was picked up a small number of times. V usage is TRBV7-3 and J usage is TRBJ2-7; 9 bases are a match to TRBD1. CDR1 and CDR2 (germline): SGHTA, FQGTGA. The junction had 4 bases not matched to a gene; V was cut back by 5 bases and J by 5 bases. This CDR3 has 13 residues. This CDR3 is CASSRTGADEQYF. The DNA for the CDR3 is TGTGCCAGCAGCCGGACAGGGGCCGACGAGCAGTACTTC.

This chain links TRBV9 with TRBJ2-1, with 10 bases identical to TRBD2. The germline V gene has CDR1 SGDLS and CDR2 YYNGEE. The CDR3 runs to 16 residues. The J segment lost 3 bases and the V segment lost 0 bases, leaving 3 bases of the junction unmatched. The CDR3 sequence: CASSVGLAGDYNEQFF. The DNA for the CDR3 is TGTGCCAGCAGCGTAGGGCTAGCGGGAGACTACAATGAGCAGTTCTTC.

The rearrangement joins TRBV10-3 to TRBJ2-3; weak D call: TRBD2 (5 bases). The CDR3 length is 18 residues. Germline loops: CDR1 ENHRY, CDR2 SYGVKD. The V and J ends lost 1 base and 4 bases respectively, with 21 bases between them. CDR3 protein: CAISEFGLHWRAPDTQYF. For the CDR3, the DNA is TGTGCCATCAGTGAGTTCGGGCTTCACTGGCGGGCGCCAGATACGCAGTATTTT.

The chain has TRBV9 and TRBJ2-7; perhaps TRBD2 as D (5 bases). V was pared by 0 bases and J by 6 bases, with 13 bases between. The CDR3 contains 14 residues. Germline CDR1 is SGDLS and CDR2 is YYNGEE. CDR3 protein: CASSVGVTAGEQYF. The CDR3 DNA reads TGTGCCAGCAGCGTAGGAGTCACTGCGGGCGAGCAGTACTTC.

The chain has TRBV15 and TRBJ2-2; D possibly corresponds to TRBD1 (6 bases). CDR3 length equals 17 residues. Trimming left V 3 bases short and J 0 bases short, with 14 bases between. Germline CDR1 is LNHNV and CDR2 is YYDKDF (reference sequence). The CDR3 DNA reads TGTGCCACCAGCAGGTACCGGGACAACGCGAACACCGGGGAGCTGTTTTTT. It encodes CATSRYRDNANTGELFF.

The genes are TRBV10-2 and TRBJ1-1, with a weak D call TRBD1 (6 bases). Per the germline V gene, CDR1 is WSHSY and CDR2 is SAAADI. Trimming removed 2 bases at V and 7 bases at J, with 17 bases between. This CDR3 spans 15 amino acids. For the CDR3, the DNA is TGCGCCAGCAGTGAGCGGGTAACAGGGCAAATTGAAGCTTTCTTT. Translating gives CASSERVTGQIEAFF.

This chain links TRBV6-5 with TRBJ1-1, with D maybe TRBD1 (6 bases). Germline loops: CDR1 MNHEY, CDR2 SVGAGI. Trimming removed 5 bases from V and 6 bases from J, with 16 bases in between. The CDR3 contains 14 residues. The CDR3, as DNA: TGTGCCAGCAGTGAGGGGGGGGCTTTTGCTGAAGCTTTCTTT. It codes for CASSEGGAFAEAFF.

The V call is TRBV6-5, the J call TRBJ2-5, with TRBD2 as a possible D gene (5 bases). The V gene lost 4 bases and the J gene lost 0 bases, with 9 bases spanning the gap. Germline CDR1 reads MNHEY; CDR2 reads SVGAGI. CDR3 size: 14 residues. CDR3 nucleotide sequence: TGTGCCAGCAGTTCACCGGGATACCAAGAGACCCAGTACTTC. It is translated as CASSSPGYQETQYF.

The CDR3 is CASSYKWETEAFF. CDR3 coding DNA: TGTGCCAGCAGTTACAAGTGGGAGACTGAAGCTTTCTTT. This chain joins TRBV6-5 and TRBJ1-1; D is ambiguous. V was shortened by 2 bases and J by 5 bases, with 9 bases between the two germline ends. Germline V lookup: CDR1 MNHEY, CDR2 SVGAGI. The CDR3 has 13 residues.

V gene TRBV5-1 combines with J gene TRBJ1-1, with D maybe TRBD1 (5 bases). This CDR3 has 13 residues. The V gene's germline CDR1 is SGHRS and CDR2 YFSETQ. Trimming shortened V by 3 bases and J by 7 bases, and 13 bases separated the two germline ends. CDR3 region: CASSWAGGDEAFF. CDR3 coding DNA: TGCGCCAGCAGCTGGGCGGGGGGTGATGAAGCTTTCTTT.

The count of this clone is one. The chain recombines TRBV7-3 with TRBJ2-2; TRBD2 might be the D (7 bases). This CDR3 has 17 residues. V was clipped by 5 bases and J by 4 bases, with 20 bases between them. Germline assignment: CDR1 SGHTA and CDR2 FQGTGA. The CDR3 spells CASSVPLFGGPTGELFF. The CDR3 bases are TGTGCCAGCAGCGTACCTCTGTTCGGGGGGCCCACCGGGGAGCTGTTTTTT.